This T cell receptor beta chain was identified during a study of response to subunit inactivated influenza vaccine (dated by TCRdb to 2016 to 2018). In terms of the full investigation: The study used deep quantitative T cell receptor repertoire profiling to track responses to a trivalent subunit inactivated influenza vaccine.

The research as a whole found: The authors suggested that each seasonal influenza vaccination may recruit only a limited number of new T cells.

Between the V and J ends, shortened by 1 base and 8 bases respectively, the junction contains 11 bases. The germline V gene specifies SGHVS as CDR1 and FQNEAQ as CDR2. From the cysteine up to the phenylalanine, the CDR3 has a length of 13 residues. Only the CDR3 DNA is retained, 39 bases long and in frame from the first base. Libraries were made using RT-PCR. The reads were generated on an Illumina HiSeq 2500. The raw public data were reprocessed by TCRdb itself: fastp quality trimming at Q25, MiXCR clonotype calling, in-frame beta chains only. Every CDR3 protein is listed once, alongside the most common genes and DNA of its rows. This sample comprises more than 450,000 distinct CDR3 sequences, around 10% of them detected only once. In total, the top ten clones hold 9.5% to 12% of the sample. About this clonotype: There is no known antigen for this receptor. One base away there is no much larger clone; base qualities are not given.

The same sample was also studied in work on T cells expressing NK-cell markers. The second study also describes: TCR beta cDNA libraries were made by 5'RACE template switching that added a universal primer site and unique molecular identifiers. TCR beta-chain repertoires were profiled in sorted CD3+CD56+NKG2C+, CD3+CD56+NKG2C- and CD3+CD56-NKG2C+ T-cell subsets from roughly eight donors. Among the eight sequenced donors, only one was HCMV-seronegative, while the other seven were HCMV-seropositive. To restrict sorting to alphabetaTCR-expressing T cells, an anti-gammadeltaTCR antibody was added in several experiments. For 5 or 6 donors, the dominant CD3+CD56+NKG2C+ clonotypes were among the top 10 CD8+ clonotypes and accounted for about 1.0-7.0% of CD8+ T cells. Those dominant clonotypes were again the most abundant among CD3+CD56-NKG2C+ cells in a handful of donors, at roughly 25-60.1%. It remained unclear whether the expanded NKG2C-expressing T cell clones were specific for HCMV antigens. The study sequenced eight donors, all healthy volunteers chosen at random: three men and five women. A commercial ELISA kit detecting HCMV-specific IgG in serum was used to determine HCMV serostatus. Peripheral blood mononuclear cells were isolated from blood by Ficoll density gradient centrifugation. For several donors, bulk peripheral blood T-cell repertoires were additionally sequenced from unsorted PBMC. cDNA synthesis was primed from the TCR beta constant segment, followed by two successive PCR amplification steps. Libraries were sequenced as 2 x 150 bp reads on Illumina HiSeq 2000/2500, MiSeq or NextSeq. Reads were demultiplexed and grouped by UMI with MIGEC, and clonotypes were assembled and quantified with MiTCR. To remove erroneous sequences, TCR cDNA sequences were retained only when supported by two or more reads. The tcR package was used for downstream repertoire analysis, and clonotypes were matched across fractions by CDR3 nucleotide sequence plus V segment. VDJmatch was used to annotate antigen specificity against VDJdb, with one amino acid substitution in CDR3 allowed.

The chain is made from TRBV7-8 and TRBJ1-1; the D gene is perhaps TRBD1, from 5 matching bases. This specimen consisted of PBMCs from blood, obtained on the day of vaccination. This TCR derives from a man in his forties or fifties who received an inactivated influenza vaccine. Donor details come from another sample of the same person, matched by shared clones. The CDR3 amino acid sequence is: CASSLVGGGEAFF. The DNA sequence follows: TGTGCCAGCAGCTTAGTTGGGGGGGGGGAAGCTTTCTTT.